The T cell receptor beta chain described here comes from a study of beta chain features in type 1 diabetes. Markers CD45RO/CCR7/CD25/CD127/CD95/CD27 served to sort CD4+ naive, central memory, regulatory and stem cell-like memory cells. Expressed TCRB transcripts were sequenced because the isolated RNA had all been reverse transcribed beforehand. Produced via immunoSEQ multiplex PCR; TCRdb's table is partial and in-frame only. The sample includes under 400,000 clones, about 12% of them seen just once. As to this clone: The antigen remains undetermined.

Study-wide points: Any PCR bias toward short templates would affect both groups alike. For Type 1 diabetes patients, all four CD4+ subsets carried TCRB CDR3s that were moderately but significantly shorter. Type 1 diabetes patients showed fewer insertions and more deletions at VDJ junctions.

This clonotype originated in a woman between 18 and 30 years old with type 1 diabetes. Sequencing was done on a sample of naive CD4+ T cells from blood.

CDR3 residues: CSAGRDTTWGYTF. In DNA, the CDR3 is TGCAGCGCCGGGAGGGACACCACTTGGGGCTACACCTTC. V gene TRBV29-1 combines with J gene TRBJ1-2; D might be TRBD1 (6 bases). Germline V lookup: CDR1 SQVTM, CDR2 ANQGSEA. Trimming pared 7 bases from V and 8 bases from J, leaving 20 bases between. The CDR3 is 13 amino acids.